This T cell receptor beta chain stems from a study of memory CD8 T cells in hepatitis C reinfection. Study overall: A positive HCV RNA test after two negatives ≥60 days apart defined reinfection. Pre-reinfection sampling occurred 55 to 20 weeks ahead of detected reinfection.

The study's findings and limits: With five donors, public clonotype conclusions could not be definitive.

The assay was immunoSEQ multiplex PCR, and TCRdb's table has in-frame clones only and misses some. The sample has 50,000 or so clones, approximately 89% seen once. This clone occurred once. Its antigen remains unidentified. As for time point: pre-reinfection, 55 to 20 weeks before reinfection detection. TCR sequencing was done directly ex vivo on sorted cells, without expansion in vitro. A couple of donors provided sorted CD3+ CD8+ CD45RO- naive CD8 T cells at all three reinfection time points. Germline CDR1 is MNHNY and CDR2 is SVGAGI (reference sequence). This CDR3 has 11 amino acids. V was pared by 6 bases and J by 14 bases, with 14 bases between.

This receptor was obtained from a man younger than 35 with hepatitis C virus infection. The genes are TRBV6-6 and TRBJ2-1; weak D call: TRBD2 (5 bases). The sample comprised naive CD8+ T cells sorted from blood. Here the CDR3 DNA reads TGTGCCAGCAGCCCGGGGTGGGAAGAGTTCTTC. Amino acids: CASSPGWEEFF.